This T cell receptor (beta chain) was retrieved from a study of T cell responses to AZD1222 COVID-19 vaccine. Only in-frame clones appear in the TCRdb table, and some are missing; sequencing was by immunoSEQ multiplex PCR. The sample has tens of thousands of clones; roughly 84% are singletons. The ends were cut back, 0 bases at V and 6 bases at J, with 9 bases in the middle. CDR3 length equals 13 residues. Germline CDR1 SGHNT, CDR2 YYREEE (reference sequence). V gene TRBV5-4 combines with J gene TRBJ1-1, with D hard to call. Sample: peripheral blood, taken on day 0 of AZD1222 vaccination. The receptor comes from an adult in good health. CDR3 sequence reads: CASSLELSAEAFF. For the CDR3, the DNA is TGTGCCAGCAGCTTGGAACTCTCCGCTGAAGCTTTCTTT.